These T cell receptor beta chains were read from a single sample in a study of CD8+ T cells in alopecia areata. Data came from immunoSEQ multiplex PCR; TCRdb stores just in-frame clones and leaves some out. The sample records approximately 57,000 clones, almost 97% being singletons. Material: CD8+ T cells sorted from blood, obtained at week 0. The receptor source for this set is a human donor with alopecia areata. Each CDR3 is given without its conserved first and last residue.

v_gene	j_gene	CDR3aa
TRBV14	TRBJ2-1	ASSPPGQGMGEQF
TRBV5-8	TRBJ2-5	ASRPRTGEYQETQY
TRBV4-1	TRBJ2-1	ASSQGQGDEQF
TRBV7-9	TRBJ2-2	ASSLGGGPNTGELF
TRBV29-1	TRBJ1-1	SAERGEAF
TRBV5-4	TRBJ2-7	ASSLGQSYEQY
TRBV14	TRBJ2-7	ASSPLGGSSYEQY
TRBV6-1	TRBJ2-1	ASSRRIDYNEQF
TRBV2	TRBJ2-5	ASSAWRDSFQETQY
TRBV4-1	TRBJ1-5	ASSRGEGNQPQH
TRBV19	TRBJ2-1	ASSTNRDYYNEQF
TRBV4-1	TRBJ1-5	ASSPGTGEGPQH
TRBV4-2	TRBJ1-2	ASTQTGGNYGYT
TRBV4-2	TRBJ2-2	ASSLNTGELF
TRBV5-1	TRBJ2-7	ASSLVQGRSYEQY
TRBV5-1	TRBJ2-7	ASSLEGVSTSSYEQY
TRBV9	TRBJ2-5	ASSGQNQETQY
TRBV4-2	TRBJ2-3	ASSLGVALGTTDTQY
TRBV6-5	TRBJ2-1	ASSSPGALYNEQF
TRBV11-3	TRBJ2-6	ASSLAPSGANVLT
TRBV7-9	TRBJ2-7	ASSLVIREQY
TRBV30	TRBJ1-5	AWRYYQPQH
TRBV2	TRBJ2-1	ASSEAEEGPYNEQF
TRBV7-8	TRBJ2-7	ASSPRALISYEQY
TRBV9	TRBJ2-5	ASSVWAGATETQY
TRBV7-9	TRBJ1-1	ASSDTNTEAF
TRBV27	TRBJ2-7	ASSFGPAYEQY
TRBV7-6	TRBJ2-7	ASSLNRLGHEQY
TRBV7-9	TRBJ2-3	ASSPPRTDNTDTQY
TRBV9	TRBJ2-5	ASSVNRLAGEQETQY
TRBV29-1	TRBJ2-7	SVEAWDRVMNEQY
TRBV25-1	TRBJ2-5	ASSGGSLGQVEETQY
TRBV10-2	TRBJ2-3	ASSPRDSGAGADTQY
TRBV5-1	TRBJ1-5	ASSLGGSNQPQH
TRBV2	TRBJ2-2	ASSGTGVRTGELF
TRBV11-2	TRBJ2-7	ASSFSRGAPYEQY
TRBV7-9	TRBJ2-2	ASSRTGSNTGELF
TRBV7-9	TRBJ2-3	ASSLARVASGESTDTQY
TRBV7-9	TRBJ2-6	ASSLTGAGANVLT
TRBV27	TRBJ2-7	ASSSRDGLYEQY
TRBV6-1	TRBJ2-7	ASSEDREWSEQY
TRBV5-6	TRBJ2-2	ASSLGPGTGTGELF
TRBV7-9	TRBJ2-5	ASSTRDRLRETQY
TRBV27	TRBJ1-1	ASTPSRGNTEAF
TRBV4-3	TRBJ2-7	ASSQRSGGPYEQY
TRBV19	TRBJ2-1	ASSIDRTPAYNEQF